Listed here is a single T cell receptor beta chain. These data come from a study of T cell responses to AZD1222 COVID-19 vaccine. Germline CDR1 and CDR2: SGHTA and FQGNSA. The V segment lost 5 bases and the J segment 9 bases; nucleotides outside the gene matches: 14. This CDR3 has 15 residues. Assay used: immunoSEQ multiplex PCR; TCRdb lists only in-frame clones, some missing. The sample consists of 150,000 to 200,000 clones, 80% to 90% of them appearing once. The sequenced sample was peripheral blood, obtained on day 0 of MenACWY control vaccination. The V gene is TRBV7-2, the J gene TRBJ2-7, with 9 bases fitting TRBD2. The sequence was obtained from an adult in good health. CDR3 residues: CASSPGASGEPRQYF. The CDR3 DNA reads TGTGCCAGCAGCCCCGGGGCTAGCGGGGAGCCTAGGCAGTACTTC. Drawing the rest from reference TRBV7-2 and TRBJ2-7, the complete variable domain is GAGVSQSPSNKVTEKGKDVELRCDPISGHTALYWYRQSLGQGLEFLIYFQGNSAPDKSGLPSDRFSAERTGGSVSTLTIQRTQQEDSAVYLCASSPGASGEPRQYFGPGTRLTVT.